This entry features one T cell receptor (beta chain) sequence. Its antigen remains unidentified. This sample is part of a study of monozygotic twins with inflammatory bowel disease. TCRdb re-called the 5' RACE reads and shows each CDR3 protein once, DNA omitted. Listed are about 380,000 distinct CDR3 sequences; roughly 2.6% falls within the top ten. Overall study results and limits: On the inverse Simpson index, IBD patients scored lower for TCRbeta diversity than healthy co-twins. The data gave no support to a single strong IBD-associated signal or clonotype.

Per germline, CDR1 SGHDT and CDR2 YYEEEE. CDR3 length: 18 amino acids. The receptor comes from a human donor with ulcerative colitis or Crohn's disease, or a healthy co-twin of an affected twin (not recorded which). The specimen sequenced was blood. The chain carries TRBV5-6 and TRBJ2-2; TCRdb's D gene call, TRBD2, goes unchecked for lack of DNA. This chain's CDR3 is CASSLVYEGIPYTGELFF.